This note documents a single TCR beta chain sequence. The target antigen is unknown. Within Nashville, Tennessee resided all donors, each a Caucasian adult. Division of CD4+ cells produced a CD45RA+ naive subset and a CD45RA-negative memory subset. V gave up 1 base and J gave up 5 bases; unmatched junction bases: 6. The CDR3 is made up of 16 amino acids. Germline assignment: CDR1 SSHAT and CDR2 FNYEAQ (reference sequence). This entry is derived from a study of shared clonotypes between healthy human individuals. Deep level was the assay's run setting. Sequencing was performed with immunoSEQ multiplex PCR; in TCRdb, only in-frame clones are kept and a portion is missing. Of roughly 500,000 clones listed, around 96% are singletons. General study findings and limits: In general, naive subsets displayed greater estimated richness than memory subsets did.

V and J are TRBV7-7 and TRBJ2-1; TRBD2 matches at 9 bases. This clonotype was obtained from a woman aged 30 to 39 in good health. Sequencing was done on a sample of naive CD4+ T cells sorted from blood. Regarding subset: CD45RA+ positively selected. The CDR3 DNA is TGTGCCAGCAGCTTAGTTCTGCGGGAGGGGGACAATGAGCAGTTCTTC. Encoded protein: CASSLVLREGDNEQFF.